A single sample gave rise to the 3 T cell receptor beta chains below, sequenced in a study of OX40 agonist ivuxolimab in advanced cancers. Assay used: immunoSEQ multiplex PCR; TCRdb lists only in-frame clones, some missing. The data hold about 71,000 clones, with roughly 81% observed a single time. This specimen was CD4+ or CD8+ T cells sorted from blood, taken in a trial of the OX40 agonist ivuxolimab. These receptors all come from an adult with an advanced solid tumor such as melanoma, head and neck, liver or kidney cancer.

The chain combines TRBV25-1 with TRBJ1-2; TRBD1 matches at 8 bases. The CDR3 covers 17 residues. Germline trimming cut 3 bases from V and 3 bases from J; bases unmatched to any gene: 12. CDR1 is MGHDK and CDR2 is SYGVNS in the germline V gene. CDR3 nucleotides: TGTGCCAGCAGTGATAACAGGGGGGGCCTCCTAGACTATGGCTACACCTTC. As protein: CASSDNRGGLLDYGYTF.

The chain recombines TRBV11-3 with TRBJ2-3; weak D call: TRBD2 (6 bases). The CDR3 is 15 amino acids. V lost 2 bases, J lost 1 base, and 10 bases lay in between. CDR1 and CDR2 from the germline V gene are SGHNT and YENEEA. The CDR3 DNA reads TGTGCCAGCAGCTTAAGCGGGTTCGGCACAGATACGCAGTATTTT. Amino acid sequence: CASSLSGFGTDTQYF.

V gene TRBV19 combines with J gene TRBJ2-2; 7 bases map to TRBD2. V lost 9 bases and J lost 1; bases outside the gene matches: 5. Germline V CDR1 and CDR2: LNHDA, SQIVND (reference sequence). The CDR3 consists of 14 residues. CDR3 residues: CASWRGLNTGELFF. Written as DNA, the CDR3 is TGTGCCAGCTGGCGGGGGTTGAACACCGGGGAGCTGTTTTTT.